This entry concerns a single T cell receptor beta chain. The sample comes from a study of PD-L1 blockade in urothelial cancer. Looking at the study overall: The year 2014 saw patients start atezolizumab, 1,200 mg intravenously every 3 weeks. Previous chemotherapy exposure amounted to 0 to 3 regimens for patients. Blood underwent analysis 3 weeks (second dose) and 6 weeks after treatment began.

Produced via immunoSEQ multiplex PCR; TCRdb's table is partial and in-frame only. The sample has about 38,000 clones, 65% to 90% seen once. Time point in this sample: peripheral blood 6 weeks after treatment start. All patients handed over anywhere from 1 to 8 samples, pretreatment and on-treatment. The CDR3 runs 14 residues. CDR1 and CDR2 (germline): MGHRA, YSYEKL. With 1 base removed from V and 4 bases from J, the gap between germline ends came to 10 bases. This sequence joins TRBV4-1 and TRBJ1-2; D unresolved. The receptor was derived from a man aged 55 to 69 with urothelial cancer. The material was PBMCs, obtained around atezolizumab (anti-PD-L1) treatment. In DNA form, the CDR3 reads TGCGCCAGCAGCCAAGTTTCACTAGCCTATGGCTACACCTTC. Translating it yields CASSQVSLAYGYTF.